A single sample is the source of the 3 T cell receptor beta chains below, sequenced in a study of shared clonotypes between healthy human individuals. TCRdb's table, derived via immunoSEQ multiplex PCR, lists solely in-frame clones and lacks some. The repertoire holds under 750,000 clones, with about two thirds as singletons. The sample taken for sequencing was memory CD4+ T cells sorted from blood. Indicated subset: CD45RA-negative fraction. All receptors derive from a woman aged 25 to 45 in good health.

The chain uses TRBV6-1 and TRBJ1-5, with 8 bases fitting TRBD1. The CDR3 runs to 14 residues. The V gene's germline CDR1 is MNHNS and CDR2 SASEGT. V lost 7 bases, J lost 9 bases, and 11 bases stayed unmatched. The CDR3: CASKRDRRLSPQHF. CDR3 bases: TGTGCCAGCAAGCGGGACAGGCGCTTGTCGCCCCAGCATTTT.

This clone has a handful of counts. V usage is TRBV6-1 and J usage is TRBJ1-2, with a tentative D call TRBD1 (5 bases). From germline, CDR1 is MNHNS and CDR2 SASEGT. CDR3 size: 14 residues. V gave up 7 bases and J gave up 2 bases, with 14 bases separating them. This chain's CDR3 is CASTSGTLNYGYTF. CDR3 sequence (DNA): TGTGCCAGCACCTCAGGGACCCTAAACTATGGCTACACCTTC.

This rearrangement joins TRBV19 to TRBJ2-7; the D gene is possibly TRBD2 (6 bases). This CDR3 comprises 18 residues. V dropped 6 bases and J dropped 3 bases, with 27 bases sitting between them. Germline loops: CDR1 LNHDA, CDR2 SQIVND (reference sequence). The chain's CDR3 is CASRTTPGKAGLNYEQYF. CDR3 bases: TGTGCCAGTAGGACTACCCCCGGTAAGGCGGGACTCAACTACGAGCAGTACTTC.